This T cell receptor (beta chain) was recorded in a study of blood T cell repertoires in COVID-19. Source study methods: Amplification from reference gene primers served as the basis for estimated nucleated cell counts. Clones were sequenced by immunoSEQ multiplex PCR, and TCRdb holds only the in-frame ones, with some missing. V and J calls plus clone size are reproduced from that table; the DNA served to infer D and trimming. The sample contains about 200,000 clones, about 76% of which appear only once. Seattle patient enrollment occurred during active infection, with longitudinal follow-up thereafter. V shed 5 bases and J shed 0 bases, with 10 bases lying between them. The CDR3 consists of 14 residues. Germline CDR1 and CDR2: LNHDA and SQIVND (reference sequence).

Sample: peripheral blood. The source is a woman aged 40 to 49 with COVID-19, enrolled during active disease. The V call is TRBV19, the J call TRBJ1-1, with D perhaps matching TRBD1 (5 bases). The DNA of the CDR3 is TGTGCCAGTAGTCCCGCAGGGCTGAACACTGAAGCTTTCTTT. Its protein is CASSPAGLNTEAFF.